The subject of this entry is one TCR beta chain. Its antigen is still unknown. Libraries were prepared by immunoSEQ multiplex PCR; TCRdb keeps only in-frame clonotypes and omits some of them. The sample includes tens of thousands of clones, roughly 80% of them seen just once. The sample originates from a study of vaccination effects on CD4 cells after COVID-19. This CDR3 spans 14 amino acids. Germline assignment: CDR1 KGHSH and CDR2 LQKENI. Trimming shortened V by 1 base and J by 0 bases, and 3 bases separated the two germline ends. Prior to sequencing, the ViraFEST assay stimulated PBMC with viral peptide pools, which expanded the antigen-specific CD4+ T cells. CD4+ T cell isolation took place after about nine days of culture. Vaccine recipients had no previous SARS-CoV-2 infection; their nucleocapsid antibodies were negative. A density of roughly 2 million PBMC per well was used; these cells were cultured with roughly 10 IU/ml IL-2 and approximately 10 ug/ml peptides. On days 3 and 7, fresh IL-2 medium replaced half the medium.

The sequence derives from a human donor who received a COVID-19 vaccine. This material consisted of CD4+ T cells from PBMCs cultured with HCoV-229E spike peptides, taken before COVID-19 vaccination. The rearrangement uses TRBV18 and TRBJ2-2; D gene uncertain. The CDR3 reads CASSPLSNTGELFF. The DNA of the CDR3 is TGTGCCAGCTCACCACTATCGAACACCGGGGAGCTGTTTTTT.